These 30 T cell receptor beta chains share one sample of origin, sequenced in a study of OX40 agonist ivuxolimab in advanced cancers. Clones were read by immunoSEQ multiplex PCR, and TCRdb kept only the in-frame ones, dropping some. This table holds 45,000 to 55,000 clones, approximately 94% found once. This specimen consisted of CD4+ or CD8+ T cells sorted from blood, obtained in a trial of the OX40 agonist ivuxolimab. All receptors come from an adult with an advanced solid tumor such as melanoma, head and neck, liver or kidney cancer.

This chain joins TRBV13 and TRBJ2-2, with a tentative D call TRBD2 (8 bases). Germline CDR1 reads PRHDT; CDR2 reads FYEKMQ (reference sequence). The CDR3 has 17 residues. Trimming removed 4 bases at V and 5 bases at J, with 20 bases between. The DNA for the CDR3 is TGTGCCAGCAGCTCCGGGACAGCGGGAGAGTGGACCGGGGAGCTGTTTTTT. It translates to CASSSGTAGEWTGELFF.

CDR3 in DNA: TGCGCCAGCAGCCAAGTCCCGGCAGGGAGCTCCTACAATGAGCAGTTCTTC. Amino acid sequence: CASSQVPAGSSYNEQFF. The V and J genes are TRBV4-1 and TRBJ2-1; the D gene could be TRBD1 or TRBD2 (5 bases each). The CDR3 runs 17 residues. Trimming took 1 base from V and 0 from J, leaving 13 bases between them. Looked up from germline, CDR1 is MGHRA and CDR2 is YSYEKL.

CDR3 bases: TGTGCCAGCAGCCTCCGGGGGCGGGAGGTCTCTGTGTTTTCCTACGAGCAGTACTTC. The encoded protein is CASSLRGREVSVFSYEQYF. The chain employs TRBV7-2 and TRBJ2-7, with 8 bases that match TRBD2. The CDR3 has 19 amino acids. Looked up from germline, CDR1 is SGHTA and CDR2 is FQGNSA. V dropped 5 bases and J dropped 1; count of bases not matched to a gene: 19.

The chain joins TRBV15 to TRBJ2-5; 9 positions agree with TRBD1. CDR3 length equals 17 residues. The ends lost 5 bases at V and 4 bases at J; junction bases unmatched: 14. The germline V gene has CDR1 LNHNV and CDR2 YYDKDF (reference sequence). The CDR3 DNA reads TGTGCCACCAGCGACGGGACAGGGTTCCCCAATGGAGAGACCCAGTACTTC. Amino acid sequence: CATSDGTGFPNGETQYF.

The table lists this clone with a few counts. The rearrangement links TRBV7-9 to TRBJ1-2, with 7 bases fitting TRBD1. The CDR3 sequence is 13 residues long. V shed 5 bases, J shed 8 bases, and the junction held 8 bases outside the gene matches. Per germline, CDR1 SEHNR and CDR2 FQNEAQ (reference sequence). DNA of the CDR3: TGTGCCAGCAGCCAGGGACAGTCGGGCGGCTACACCTTC. Translating gives CASSQGQSGGYTF.

The genes are TRBV11-2 and TRBJ2-3; 7 bases agree with TRBD1. The V and J ends lost 3 bases and 0 bases, in that order; junction bases with no gene match: 15. The germline V gene has CDR1 SGHAT and CDR2 FQNNGV. This CDR3 is built from 19 residues. CDR3 coding DNA: TGTGCCAGCAGCTTCCACTTATTCCAGACAGGGCCTAGCACAGATACGCAGTATTTT. Translation gives CASSFHLFQTGPSTDTQYF.

This rearrangement joins TRBV5-8 to TRBJ2-3; no reliable D call. Germline V lookup: CDR1 SGHTS, CDR2 YDEGEE. The CDR3 extends over 12 amino acids. V lost 3 bases and J 2 bases, leaving 4 bases between the germline ends. In DNA, the CDR3 is TGTGCCAGCAGCTCCCCCACAGATACGCAGTATTTT. It is translated as CASSSPTDTQYF.

This clone was detected a few times. This chain uses TRBV30 with TRBJ1-1; no clear D. Germline lookup yields CDR1 GTSNPN and CDR2 SVGIG (reference sequence). V was pared by 0 bases and J by 8 bases, with 7 bases between. The CDR3 covers 11 residues. The CDR3 nucleotides are TGTGCCTGGAGTGTAGGGTGGGAAGCTTTCTTT. Amino acids: CAWSVGWEAFF.

A single count supports this clone. The chain uses TRBV25-1 and TRBJ2-1; D gene unclear. This CDR3 is built from 16 residues. V was pared by 1 base and J by 4 bases, with 14 bases between. The V gene's germline CDR1 is MGHDK and CDR2 SYGVNS. The CDR3 coding sequence is TGTGCCAGCAGTGAATCGGGTTTGAGTCGTTACAATGAGCAGTTCTTC. Its translation: CASSESGLSRYNEQFF. Combining the CDR3 with reference TRBV25-1 and TRBJ2-1 gives the whole variable domain EADIYQTPRYLVIGTGKKITLECSQTMGHDKMYWYQQDPGMELHLIHYSYGVNSTEKGDLSSESTVSRIRTEHFPLTLESARPSHTSQYLCASSESGLSRYNEQFFGPGTRLTVL.

This chain links TRBV4-2 with TRBJ1-2; no definite D call. The V and J ends lost 3 bases and 5 bases respectively, with 10 bases between them. The CDR3 runs to 13 residues. Germline V gene sequence: CDR1 LGHNA, CDR2 YNFKEQ. CDR3 protein: CASSQGPQYGYTF. CDR3 nucleotides: TGTGCCAGCAGCCAGGGTCCGCAGTATGGCTACACCTTC.

The J gene is TRBJ2-7, the V gene TRBV7-9; D gene ambiguous. V gave up 4 bases and J gave up 0 bases, with 10 bases separating them. The CDR3 extends over 14 amino acids. Germline lookup yields CDR1 SEHNR and CDR2 FQNEAQ (reference sequence). CDR3 coding DNA: TGTGCCAGCAGCTCTTCAATCAGCTCCTACGAGCAGTACTTC. Its protein is CASSSSISSYEQYF. Full variable domain (remainder filled in from reference TRBV7-9 and TRBJ2-7): DTGVSQNPRHKITKRGQNVTFRCDPISEHNRLYWYRQTLGQGPEFLTYFQNEAQLEKSRLLSDRFSAERPKGSFSTLEIQRTEQGDSAMYLCASSSSISSYEQYFGPGTRLTVT.

The chain has TRBV11-3 and TRBJ2-5, with 10 bases fitting TRBD1. There are 17 residues in the CDR3. After removal of 5 bases from V and 5 bases from J, the junction contained 14 bases not matched to a gene. Per germline, CDR1 SGHNT and CDR2 YENEEA. CDR3 sequence: CASSQASETGGWETQYF. The CDR3 region has the DNA TGTGCCAGCAGCCAGGCCTCCGAGACAGGGGGCTGGGAGACCCAGTACTTC. The complete variable domain, with remaining parts taken from reference TRBV11-3 and TRBJ2-5, reads EAGVVQSPRYKIIEKKQPVAFWCNPISGHNTLYWYLQNLGQGPELLIRYENEEAVDDSQLPKDRFSAERLKGVDSTLKIQPAELGDSAVYLCASSQASETGGWETQYFGPGTRLLVL.

CDR3: CASSSTSGILSYEQYF. CDR3 bases: TGTGCCAGCAGCTCCACTAGCGGGATCCTCTCCTACGAGCAGTACTTC. The V gene is TRBV5-6, the J gene TRBJ2-7, with TRBD2 matching over 10 bases. The germline gives CDR1 SGHDT, CDR2 YYEEEE. J gave up 0 bases and V 3 bases, and 6 bases lay outside the gene matches. The CDR3 runs 16 residues.

This chain links TRBV4-1 with TRBJ2-3; D is uncertain. Looked up from germline, CDR1 is MGHRA and CDR2 is YSYEKL. The CDR3 consists of 17 residues. V was trimmed by 0 bases and J by 2 bases, leaving 15 bases between them. The chain's CDR3 is CASSQDSGGFATDTQYF. CDR3 in DNA: TGCGCCAGCAGCCAAGATTCGGGCGGCTTTGCCACAGATACGCAGTATTTT.

The CDR3, as DNA: TGTGCCAGCACCGGTGCCCAGGGGAGATATGGCTACACCTTC. It codes for CASTGAQGRYGYTF. The chain combines TRBV28 with TRBJ1-2; TRBD1 is a possible D gene (6 bases). CDR3 length: 14 amino acids. CDR1 is MDHEN and CDR2 is SYDVKM in the germline V gene. Deletions cut 7 bases from V and 5 bases from J, with 17 bases between.

This clone has more than one count but fewer than ten. The gene calls are TRBV4-1 and TRBJ2-7; D uncertain. Between the trimmed V and J ends, which lost 1 base and 0 bases, there was a span of 13 bases. Germline CDR1 is MGHRA and CDR2 is YSYEKL. The CDR3 spans 16 residues. CDR3 loop: CASSQGASPFSYEQYF. Here the CDR3 DNA reads TGCGCCAGCAGCCAAGGAGCCAGCCCTTTCTCCTACGAGCAGTACTTC.

V is TRBV6-6 and J is TRBJ2-5, with D maybe TRBD2 (5 bases). V was cut by 1 base and J by 5 bases, with 11 bases left in between. CDR3 size: 14 residues. Germline CDR1 reads MNHNY; CDR2 reads SVGAGI (reference sequence). The CDR3 is CASSYYGSGETQYF. In DNA, the CDR3 is TGTGCCAGCAGTTACTACGGTTCGGGGGAGACCCAGTACTTC.

This chain uses TRBV29-1 with TRBJ1-2; a possible D gene is TRBD1 (6 bases). The CDR3 is 16 amino acids. Trimming stripped 0 bases from V and 0 bases from J, with 14 bases between. The germline gives CDR1 SQVTM, CDR2 ANQGSEA. In nucleotides, the CDR3 is TGCAGCGTTGAAGAATCGGGGGCTGGTTCTAACTATGGCTACACCTTC. Its protein product is CSVEESGAGSNYGYTF. The entire variable domain, with the rest obtained from reference TRBV29-1 and TRBJ1-2, is as follows: SAVISQKPSRDICQRGTSLTIQCQVDSQVTMMFWYRQQPGQSLTLIATANQGSEATYESGFVIDKFPISRPNLTFSTLTVSNMSPEDSSIYLCSVEESGAGSNYGYTFGSGTRLTVV.

The chain combines TRBV15 with TRBJ2-2, with D perhaps matching TRBD2 (6 bases). CDR3 length equals 16 residues. Germline values: CDR1 LNHNV, CDR2 YYDKDF (reference sequence). CDR3 DNA sequence: TGTGCAACAGGTACCGGGACCTCGGGGGACACCGGGGAGCTGTTTTTT. As protein: CATGTGTSGDTGELFF.

The table lists this clone with a count of one. This chain uses TRBV18 with TRBJ2-5; no definite D call. V lost 7 bases, J lost 7 bases, and 4 bases lay in between. The V gene's germline CDR1 is KGHSH and CDR2 LQKENI. The CDR3 extends over 9 amino acids. The CDR3 spells CASWGTQYF. The CDR3 region has the DNA TGTGCCAGCTGGGGGACCCAGTACTTC.

By its share, this clone is medium-sized. The rearrangement uses TRBV5-5 and TRBJ2-7, with 8 nucleotides matching TRBD2. CDR1 is SGHKS, CDR2 YYEKEE, per germline (reference sequence). J gave up 3 bases and V 2 bases, and 4 bases lay outside the gene matches. CDR3 length: 14 residues. For the CDR3, the DNA is TGTGCCAGCAGCTTCAGCGGGAGCAACTACGAGCAGTACTTC. It codes for CASSFSGSNYEQYF.

The chain uses TRBV5-6 and TRBJ1-2; 9 bases match TRBD1. The CDR3 runs to 14 residues. V was clipped by 6 bases and J by 2 bases; unmatched bases: 5. Germline values: CDR1 SGHDT, CDR2 YYEEEE. As DNA, the CDR3 is TGTGCCAGCAACCCGGGACAGGGAAACTATGGCTACACCTTC. Amino acids: CASNPGQGNYGYTF.

The count of this clone is one. This chain connects TRBV6-6 to TRBJ2-5; 14 nucleotides align to TRBD2. The germline V gene has CDR1 MNHNY and CDR2 SVGAGI (reference sequence). There are 16 residues in the CDR3. V was clipped by 0 bases and J by 6 bases; unmatched bases: 3. The CDR3 sequence is CASSYSTSGRDKTQYF. CDR3 bases: TGTGCCAGCAGTTACTCGACTAGCGGGAGGGATAAGACCCAGTACTTC.

The chain combines TRBV6-6 with TRBJ2-1; D is possibly TRBD2 (7 bases). The CDR3 consists of 15 residues. Trimming pared 4 bases from V and 7 bases from J, leaving 17 bases between. In germline, CDR1 is MNHNY, CDR2 SVGAGI (reference sequence). The CDR3 is CASSSHREGWNEQFF. In DNA, the CDR3 is TGTGCCAGCAGTTCGCACAGGGAGGGTTGGAATGAGCAGTTCTTC.

The V and J genes are TRBV14 and TRBJ2-3; a possible D gene is TRBD2 (6 bases). The CDR3 sequence is 17 residues long. The V gene's germline CDR1 is SGHDN and CDR2 FVKESK. V was shortened by 2 bases and J by 4 bases, with 19 bases between the two germline ends. As DNA, the CDR3 is TGTGCCAGCAGCCAAAGCCCATCTAGCGCTCTGTCAGATACGCAGTATTTT. Protein product: CASSQSPSSALSDTQYF. Combining the CDR3 with reference TRBV14 and TRBJ2-3 gives the whole variable domain EAGVTQFPSHSVIEKGQTVTLRCDPISGHDNLYWYRRVMGKEIKFLLHFVKESKQDESGMPNNRFLAERTGGTYSTLKVQPAELEDSGVYFCASSQSPSSALSDTQYFGPGTRLTVL.

This chain links TRBV13 with TRBJ1-4, with 9 bases lining up with TRBD1. The CDR3 loop spans 16 amino acids. Germline V gene data show CDR1 as PRHDT and CDR2 as FYEKMQ (reference sequence). V shed 8 bases, J shed 7 bases, and the junction held 14 bases outside the gene matches. DNA for the CDR3: TGTGCCAGCTGGGGACAGGGAAGACCTCGTGGTGAAAAACTGTTTTTT. This sequence encodes CASWGQGRPRGEKLFF.

V usage is TRBV11-2 and J usage is TRBJ2-7; 8 bases line up with TRBD1. CDR3 length: 14 amino acids. The germline CDR1 and CDR2 sequences are SGHAT and FQNNGV. Trimming cost V 3 bases and J 3 bases; bases outside gene matches: 4. CDR3 sequence reads: CASSFGQGYYEQYF. CDR3 bases: TGTGCCAGCAGCTTTGGACAGGGTTACTACGAGCAGTACTTC.

The chain couples TRBV10-1 to TRBJ2-3, with no clear D. V was clipped by 4 bases and J by 2 bases, with 7 bases between them. The germline V gene has CDR1 WNHNN and CDR2 SYGVQD (reference sequence). The CDR3 contains 13 residues. DNA of the CDR3: TGCGCCAGCAGTGTGTGGGCCACAGATACGCAGTATTTT. It specifies CASSVWATDTQYF.

The genes are TRBV19 and TRBJ1-2; possible D gene TRBD1, 6 bases. Trimming cost V 1 base and J 1 base, with 19 bases left between them. The germline gives CDR1 LNHDA, CDR2 SQIVND (reference sequence). This CDR3 is built from 18 residues. The CDR3, as DNA: TGTGCCAGTAGTATAGCCTGGTCGATGGACAGCCTTAACTATGGCTACACCTTC. This codes for CASSIAWSMDSLNYGYTF.

J is TRBJ2-7 and V is TRBV4-1; 9 nucleotides line up with TRBD2. The CDR3 extends over 14 amino acids. V lost 4 bases and J lost 2; bases outside the gene matches: 3. CDR1 MGHRA and CDR2 YSYEKL come from the germline V gene. The CDR3 DNA reads TGCGCCAGCAGCCTGACTAGCGGCACCTACGAGCAGTACTTC. This sequence encodes CASSLTSGTYEQYF.